Listed below are T cell receptor beta chains from one sample, sequenced in a study of OX40 agonist ivuxolimab in advanced cancers. Measured with immunoSEQ multiplex PCR; TCRdb has only the in-frame clones, and not every one. The sample gives some 130,000 clones, just over 90% of which show up once; approximately 1% is in the top ten. The sequenced sample was CD4+ or CD8+ T cells sorted from blood, obtained in a trial of the OX40 agonist ivuxolimab. The source of these receptors is an adult with an advanced solid tumor such as melanoma, head and neck, liver or kidney cancer. Each CDR3 is given with its conserved first and last residue. Each record gives: CDR3 DNA, CDR3 protein, J gene, clone size, D gene, V gene. The D gene is left open where the match is weak. Expanded clones get a size class; other rows say once, few or many, or leave the size out.

DNA: TGTGCCAGCAGTTTAGCGGGAGGGATAGATACGCAGTATTTT; CDR3: CASSLAGGIDTQYF; J: TRBJ2-3; size: NA; D: TRBD2; V: TRBV27
DNA: TGTGCCATCTGGGACAGACTACACACTGAAGCTTTCTTT; CDR3: CAIWDRLHTEAFF; J: TRBJ1-1; size: NA; D: TRBD1; V: TRBV6-6
DNA: TGTGCCAGCTCACCAAGCGGGAGGGCCAGCGACATTCAGTACTTC; CDR3: CASSPSGRASDIQYF; J: TRBJ2-4; size: NA; D: TRBD2; V: TRBV18
DNA: TGTGCCAGCAGCGTAGGTGACACAAACTCTGGGGCCAACGTCCTGACTTTC; CDR3: CASSVGDTNSGANVLTF; J: TRBJ2-6; size: NA; D: NA; V: TRBV9
DNA: TGTGCCAGCAGTGAAGCGCTTCGCAGCAACGAAGCTTTCTTT; CDR3: CASSEALRSNEAFF; J: TRBJ1-1; size: NA; D: NA; V: TRBV6-1
DNA: TGTGCCAGCAGTGCGGGACAGTTGGGGAGCACTGAAGCTTTCTTT; CDR3: CASSAGQLGSTEAFF; J: TRBJ1-1; size: NA; D: TRBD1; V: TRBV6-1
DNA: TGTGCCTGGAGTTCAGGGGCTGGCTACACCTTC; CDR3: CAWSSGAGYTF; J: TRBJ1-2; size: NA; D: NA; V: TRBV30
DNA: TGTGCCAGCAGCTGGGAGGGTTGGAACTATGGCTACACCTTC; CDR3: CASSWEGWNYGYTF; J: TRBJ1-2; size: few; D: NA; V: TRBV7-9
DNA: TGTGCCTGGAGTGGGGGGCGGCCCGGCGCTGAGCAGTTCTTC; CDR3: CAWSGGRPGAEQFF; J: TRBJ2-1; size: NA; D: NA; V: TRBV30
DNA: TGCGCCAGCAGCTTGATGGGGGGACATAAGTTCTTC; CDR3: CASSLMGGHKFF; J: TRBJ2-1; size: once; D: NA; V: TRBV5-1
DNA: TGTGCCAGCAGCTTGCGGCAGGGTGGGAATCAGCCCCAGCATTTT; CDR3: CASSLRQGGNQPQHF; J: TRBJ1-5; size: NA; D: NA; V: TRBV7-6
DNA: TGTGCCAGCTCATCTTCGACTAGCGGGAGTTACGAGCAGTACTTC; CDR3: CASSSSTSGSYEQYF; J: TRBJ2-7; size: NA; D: TRBD2; V: TRBV18
DNA: TGTGCCAGCAGCTTAGCTCGGGACATCGCAGGAAGCTCCTACAATGAGCAGTTCTTC; CDR3: CASSLARDIAGSSYNEQFF; J: TRBJ2-1; size: NA; D: NA; V: TRBV11-2
DNA: TGTGCCAGCAGCTTAGGGTCGACAGGTTACAATGAGCAGTTCTTC; CDR3: CASSLGSTGYNEQFF; J: TRBJ2-1; size: NA; D: NA; V: TRBV11-3
DNA: TGTGCCAGCAGCGTAGGGACAGGTGTTAATGAAAAACTGTTTTTT; CDR3: CASSVGTGVNEKLFF; J: TRBJ1-4; size: once; D: TRBD1; V: TRBV9
DNA: TGTGCCAGCAGCGTACAGGGCGTCAGCTCCTACGAGCAGTACTTC; CDR3: CASSVQGVSSYEQYF; J: TRBJ2-7; size: NA; D: NA; V: TRBV9
DNA: TGTGCCAGCAGCCGCGGACTAGGATGGGAGACCCAGTACTTC; CDR3: CASSRGLGWETQYF; J: TRBJ2-5; size: NA; D: TRBD2; V: TRBV13
DNA: TGTGCCAGCAGCGTAAAGGCTCTAGGCAGCCGTCTCGAAACCGGGGAGCTGTTTTTT; CDR3: CASSVKALGSRLETGELFF; J: TRBJ2-2; size: NA; D: NA; V: TRBV9
DNA: TGTGCCAGCTCACAGGGGACTGAAGCTTTCTTT; CDR3: CASSQGTEAFF; J: TRBJ1-1; size: NA; D: NA; V: TRBV18
DNA: TGTGCCAGCTTTTTCGGCAGATCTAACTATGGCTACACCTTC; CDR3: CASFFGRSNYGYTF; J: TRBJ1-2; size: once; D: NA; V: TRBV28
DNA: TGTGCCAGCAGCAAAGTCCGGACTAGCGGGAAGTGGACGGATGAGACCCAGTACTTC; CDR3: CASSKVRTSGKWTDETQYF; J: TRBJ2-5; size: NA; D: NA; V: TRBV21-1
DNA: TGTGCCAGCAGCCCTACAGGGGGCTACGAGCAGTACTTC; CDR3: CASSPTGGYEQYF; J: TRBJ2-7; size: NA; D: TRBD1; V: TRBV6-1
DNA: TGTGCCAGCAGTTACAGGGATGGCAATCAGCCCCAGCATTTT; CDR3: CASSYRDGNQPQHF; J: TRBJ1-5; size: NA; D: NA; V: TRBV6-5
DNA: TGCGCCAGCAGCCAAGACGCAGGGCAGGGGGACATTCAGTACTTC; CDR3: CASSQDAGQGDIQYF; J: TRBJ2-4; size: NA; D: TRBD1; V: TRBV4-3
DNA: TGCGCCAGCAGACGGGCTAGCGGAAGGGATACGCAGTATTTT; CDR3: CASRRASGRDTQYF; J: TRBJ2-3; size: NA; D: TRBD2; V: TRBV5-1
DNA: TGTGCCAATCAGAACTCCTTGCGGGCCATTGGGTGGGGACTAGCGGGAGTCAATGAGCAGTTCTTC; CDR3: CANQNSLRAIGWGLAGVNEQFF; J: TRBJ2-1; size: NA; D: NA; V: TRBV21-1
DNA: TGTGCCTGGAGCGGGGACAGGCGATTTCAGCCCCAGCATTTT; CDR3: CAWSGDRRFQPQHF; J: TRBJ1-5; size: once; D: TRBD1; V: TRBV30
DNA: TGTGCCAGCAGCCCGGACGGCCCTAATGAAAAACTGTTTTTT; CDR3: CASSPDGPNEKLFF; J: TRBJ1-4; size: NA; D: NA; V: TRBV27
DNA: TGCGCCAGCAGCCCAGGGCTGGCAAACACCATATATTTT; CDR3: CASSPGLANTIYF; J: TRBJ1-3; size: many; D: NA; V: TRBV5-1
DNA: TGTGCCAGCAGCTTAAGGACTAGTAACGCCTACGAGCAGTACTTC; CDR3: CASSLRTSNAYEQYF; J: TRBJ2-7; size: NA; D: TRBD2; V: TRBV5-4
DNA: TGTGCTAGCAGCTTAGAAATAGCGGGCAATGAGCAGTTCTTC; CDR3: CASSLEIAGNEQFF; J: TRBJ2-1; size: once; D: TRBD2; V: TRBV7-7
DNA: TGCGCCAGCAGCCAAGATTGGGCAGGGAAAGGAGCCGGGGAGCTGTTTTTT; CDR3: CASSQDWAGKGAGELFF; J: TRBJ2-2; size: NA; D: NA; V: TRBV4-3
DNA: TGTGCCAGCAGCGCAGGACTAGCGGGGAACTCCTACAATGAGCAGTTCTTC; CDR3: CASSAGLAGNSYNEQFF; J: TRBJ2-1; size: once; D: TRBD2; V: TRBV5-4
DNA: TGTGCCAGCAGCCACCGATTCGGGACAGGCTCCTACGAGCAGTACTTC; CDR3: CASSHRFGTGSYEQYF; J: TRBJ2-7; size: NA; D: TRBD1; V: TRBV14
DNA: TGTGCCAGCAGTTTATTAGCCGGCCCTTCCCAGCATTTT; CDR3: CASSLLAGPSQHF; J: TRBJ1-5; size: NA; D: NA; V: TRBV28
DNA: TGTGCCAGCAGCTTGCAGGGCTGGCGCACAGATACGCAGTATTTT; CDR3: CASSLQGWRTDTQYF; J: TRBJ2-3; size: once; D: NA; V: TRBV5-4
DNA: TGTGCCAGCAGTGAAGCGGATCGAGGAACCGGGGAGCTGTTTTTT; CDR3: CASSEADRGTGELFF; J: TRBJ2-2; size: NA; D: NA; V: TRBV6-1
DNA: TGTGCCAGCAGCGTAGTTGCGGATCAAGAGACCCAGTACTTC; CDR3: CASSVVADQETQYF; J: TRBJ2-5; size: NA; D: NA; V: TRBV9
DNA: TGTGCCAGAAGCCCAGACCGCCGCGGGAGGGCGAATGAGCAGTTCTTC; CDR3: CARSPDRRGRANEQFF; J: TRBJ2-1; size: NA; D: NA; V: TRBV7-5
DNA: TGTGCCAGCAGTTTAGTATCAGGCCCTCTTTCTACCTTC; CDR3: CASSLVSGPLSTF; J: TRBJ1-2; size: NA; D: NA; V: TRBV28
DNA: TGTGCCAGCAGGGAGGGACAGGGTCCACCCCTCCACTTT; CDR3: CASREGQGPPLHF; J: TRBJ1-6; size: NA; D: TRBD1; V: TRBV2
DNA: TGCGCCAGCAGCCAAGTGGGAAGACCCGAAGGACACAGGACAACAGATACGCAGTATTTT; CDR3: CASSQVGRPEGHRTTDTQYF; J: TRBJ2-3; size: NA; D: NA; V: TRBV4-1
DNA: TGTGCCAGCTCAAGACAGGGACTAGACGAGCAGTACTTC; CDR3: CASSRQGLDEQYF; J: TRBJ2-7; size: NA; D: NA; V: TRBV18
DNA: TGTGCCAGCAGCGGGTCAGCGGGAGAGTACGAGCAGTACTTC; CDR3: CASSGSAGEYEQYF; J: TRBJ2-7; size: NA; D: TRBD2; V: TRBV9
DNA: TGCGCCAGCAGCCCGGACAGTATGTACAATGAGCAGTTCTTC; CDR3: CASSPDSMYNEQFF; J: TRBJ2-1; size: once; D: NA; V: TRBV5-1
DNA: TGTGCCAGCACCCAGAGCAATCAGCCCCAGCATTTT; CDR3: CASTQSNQPQHF; J: TRBJ1-5; size: NA; D: NA; V: TRBV28
DNA: TGCGCCAGCAGCGGACAGGGGGCAATGGAGGAAAAACTGTTTTTT; CDR3: CASSGQGAMEEKLFF; J: TRBJ1-4; size: NA; D: TRBD1; V: TRBV5-1